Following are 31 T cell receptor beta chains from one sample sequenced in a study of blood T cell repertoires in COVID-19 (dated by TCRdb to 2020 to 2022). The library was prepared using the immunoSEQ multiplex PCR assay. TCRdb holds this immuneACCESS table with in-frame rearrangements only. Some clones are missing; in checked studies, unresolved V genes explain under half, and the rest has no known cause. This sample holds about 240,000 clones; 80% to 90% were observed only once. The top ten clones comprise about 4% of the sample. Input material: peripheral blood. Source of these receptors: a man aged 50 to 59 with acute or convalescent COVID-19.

CDR3 sequence reads: CASSLGLAGDTGELFF. The CDR3 nucleotides are TGTGCCAGCAGCCTTGGACTAGCGGGAGACACCGGGGAGCTGTTTTTT. The chain is built from TRBV9 and TRBJ2-2; the match to TRBD2 covers 13 bases. The CDR3 length is 16 residues. Trimming at V came to 4 bases and at J to 3 bases, leaving 3 bases not matched to a gene. Germline-derived CDR1 and CDR2 are SGDLS and YYNGEE.

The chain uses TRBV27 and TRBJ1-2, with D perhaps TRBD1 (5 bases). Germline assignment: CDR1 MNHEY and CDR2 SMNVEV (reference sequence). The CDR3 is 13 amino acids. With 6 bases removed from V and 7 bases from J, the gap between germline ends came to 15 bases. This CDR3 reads CASRNSGMAGYTF. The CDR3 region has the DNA TGTGCCAGCAGAAACTCAGGGATGGCTGGCTACACCTTC.

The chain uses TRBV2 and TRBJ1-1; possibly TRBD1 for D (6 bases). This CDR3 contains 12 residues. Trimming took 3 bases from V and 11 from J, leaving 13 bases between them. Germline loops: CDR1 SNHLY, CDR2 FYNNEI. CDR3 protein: CASSDDRWEAFF. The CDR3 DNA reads TGTGCCAGCAGTGACGACAGGTGGGAGGCTTTCTTT.

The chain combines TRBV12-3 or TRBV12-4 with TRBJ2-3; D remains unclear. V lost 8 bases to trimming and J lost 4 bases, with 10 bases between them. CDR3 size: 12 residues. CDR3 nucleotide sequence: TGTGCCAGCCTCCGTGGAGCAGATACGCAGTATTTT. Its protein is CASLRGADTQYF.

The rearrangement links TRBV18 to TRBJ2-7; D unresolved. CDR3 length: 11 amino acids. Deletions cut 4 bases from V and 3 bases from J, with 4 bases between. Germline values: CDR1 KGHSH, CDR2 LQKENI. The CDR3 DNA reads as TGTGCCAGCTCACGGAGCTACGAGCAGTACTTC. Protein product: CASSRSYEQYF.

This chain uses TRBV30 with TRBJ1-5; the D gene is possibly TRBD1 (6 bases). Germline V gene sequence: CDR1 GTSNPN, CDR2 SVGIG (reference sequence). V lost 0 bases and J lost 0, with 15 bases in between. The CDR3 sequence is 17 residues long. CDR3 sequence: CAWSVDWAGDSNQPQHF. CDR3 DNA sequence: TGTGCCTGGAGTGTAGACTGGGCAGGGGATAGCAATCAGCCCCAGCATTTT.

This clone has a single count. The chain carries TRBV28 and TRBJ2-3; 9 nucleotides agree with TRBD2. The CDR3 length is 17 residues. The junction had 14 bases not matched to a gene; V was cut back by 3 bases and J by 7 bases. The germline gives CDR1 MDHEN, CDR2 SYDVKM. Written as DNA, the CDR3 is TGTGCCAGCAGTTTCGGGCTAGCGGGACGGGCAGGCAATACGCAGTATTTT. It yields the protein CASSFGLAGRAGNTQYF.

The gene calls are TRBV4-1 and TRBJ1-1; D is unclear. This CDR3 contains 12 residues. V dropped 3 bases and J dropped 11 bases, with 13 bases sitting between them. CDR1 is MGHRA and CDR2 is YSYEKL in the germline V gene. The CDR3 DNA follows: TGCGCCAGCAGCCACGCCCGGGAGGCGGCTTTCTTT. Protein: CASSHAREAAFF.

CDR3 sequence (DNA): TGTGCCAGCAGCAAAGATTCGGGAACTAGCACAGATACGCAGTATTTT. As protein: CASSKDSGTSTDTQYF. The chain joins TRBV21-1 to TRBJ2-3; TRBD2, the table's D call, lacks a check against the DNA. TRBV21-1 is flagged as a pseudogene. This CDR3 region has 16 residues.

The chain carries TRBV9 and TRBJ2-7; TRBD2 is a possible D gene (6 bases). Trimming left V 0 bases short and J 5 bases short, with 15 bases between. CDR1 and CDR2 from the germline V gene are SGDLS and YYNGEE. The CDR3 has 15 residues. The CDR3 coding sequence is TGTGCCAGCAGCGTAGAACTAGCCAACCGCCACGAGCAGTACTTC. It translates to CASSVELANRHEQYF. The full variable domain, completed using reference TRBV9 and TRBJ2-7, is DSGVTQTPKHLITATGQRVTLRCSPRSGDLSVYWYQQSLDQGLQFLIQYYNGEERAKGNILERFSAQQFPDLHSELNLSSLELGDSALYFCASSVELANRHEQYFGPGTRLTVT.

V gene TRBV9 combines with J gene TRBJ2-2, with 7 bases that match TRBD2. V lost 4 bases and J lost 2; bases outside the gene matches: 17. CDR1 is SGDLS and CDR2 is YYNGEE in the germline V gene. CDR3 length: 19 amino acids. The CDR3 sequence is CASSPRGLREPRNTGELFF. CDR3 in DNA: TGTGCCAGCAGCCCTCGCGGTTTGCGGGAGCCCAGAAACACCGGGGAGCTGTTTTTT.

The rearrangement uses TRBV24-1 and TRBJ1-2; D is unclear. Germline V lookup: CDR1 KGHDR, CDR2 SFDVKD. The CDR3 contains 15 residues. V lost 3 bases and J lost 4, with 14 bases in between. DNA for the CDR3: TGTGCCACCAGTGATCCGGCGGGAGGAACCTATGGCTACACCTTC. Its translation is CATSDPAGGTYGYTF.

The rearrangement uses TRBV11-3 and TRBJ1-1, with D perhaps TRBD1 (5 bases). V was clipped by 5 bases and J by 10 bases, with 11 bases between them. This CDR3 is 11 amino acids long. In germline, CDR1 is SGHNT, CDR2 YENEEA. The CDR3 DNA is TGTGCCAGCAGCCTTGGGAGGGGAGCTTTCTTT. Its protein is CASSLGRGAFF.

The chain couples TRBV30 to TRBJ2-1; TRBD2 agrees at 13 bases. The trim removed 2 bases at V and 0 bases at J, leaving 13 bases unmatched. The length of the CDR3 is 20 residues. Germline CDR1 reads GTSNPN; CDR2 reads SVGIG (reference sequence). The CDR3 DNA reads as TGTGCCTGGAGTCGCGCCCCCGGGACTAGCGGGGCCTCCTCCTACAATGAGCAGTTCTTC. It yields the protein CAWSRAPGTSGASSYNEQFF.

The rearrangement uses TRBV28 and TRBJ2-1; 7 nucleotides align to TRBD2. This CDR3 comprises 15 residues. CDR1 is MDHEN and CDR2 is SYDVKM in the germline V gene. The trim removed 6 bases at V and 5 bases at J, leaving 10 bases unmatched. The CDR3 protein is CASSPPGTTDNEQFF. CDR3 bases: TGTGCCAGCAGCCCCCCCGGGACTACCGACAATGAGCAGTTCTTC. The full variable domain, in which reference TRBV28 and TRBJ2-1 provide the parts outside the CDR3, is DVKVTQSSRYLVKRTGEKVFLECVQDMDHENMFWYRQDPGLGLRLIYFSYDVKMKEKGDIPEGYSVSREKKERFSLILESASTNQTSMYLCASSPPGTTDNEQFFGPGTRLTVL.

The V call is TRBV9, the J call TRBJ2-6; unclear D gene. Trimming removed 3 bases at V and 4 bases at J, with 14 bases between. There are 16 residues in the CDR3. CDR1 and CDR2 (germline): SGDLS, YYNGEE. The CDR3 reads CASSDRSGSGANVLTF. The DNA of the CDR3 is TGTGCCAGCAGCGACCGATCCGGGTCCGGGGCCAACGTCCTGACTTTC.

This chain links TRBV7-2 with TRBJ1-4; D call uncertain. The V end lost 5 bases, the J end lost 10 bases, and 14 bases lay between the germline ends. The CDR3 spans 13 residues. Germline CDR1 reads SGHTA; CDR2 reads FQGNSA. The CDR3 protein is CASSRVRSGKLFF. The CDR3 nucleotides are TGTGCCAGCAGCCGGGTTAGGAGCGGAAAACTGTTTTTT.

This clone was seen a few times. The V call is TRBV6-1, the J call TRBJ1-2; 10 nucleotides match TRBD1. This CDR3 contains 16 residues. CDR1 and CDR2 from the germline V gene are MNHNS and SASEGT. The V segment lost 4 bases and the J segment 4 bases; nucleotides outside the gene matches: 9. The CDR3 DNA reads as TGTGCCAGCAGTGTTCTACCGGGACAGGGGCGCTATGGCTACACCTTC. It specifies CASSVLPGQGRYGYTF.

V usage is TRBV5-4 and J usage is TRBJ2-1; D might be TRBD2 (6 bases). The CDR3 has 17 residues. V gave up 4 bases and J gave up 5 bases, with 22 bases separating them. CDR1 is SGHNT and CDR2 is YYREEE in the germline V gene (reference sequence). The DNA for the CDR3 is TGTGCCAGCAGCACCTCCGTAGGAGGGTGGGTCGACAATGAGCAGTTCTTC. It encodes CASSTSVGGWVDNEQFF. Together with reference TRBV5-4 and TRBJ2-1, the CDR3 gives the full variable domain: ETGVTQSPTHLIKTRGQQVTLRCSSQSGHNTVSWYQQALGQGPQFIFQYYREEENGRGNFPPRFSGLQFPNYSSELNVNALELDDSALYLCASSTSVGGWVDNEQFFGPGTRLTVL.

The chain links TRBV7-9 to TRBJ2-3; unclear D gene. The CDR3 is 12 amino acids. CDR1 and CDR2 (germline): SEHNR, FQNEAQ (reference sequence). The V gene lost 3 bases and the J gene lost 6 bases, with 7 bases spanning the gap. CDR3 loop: CASSFSGDTQYF. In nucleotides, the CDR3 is TGTGCCAGCAGCTTCTCTGGCGATACGCAGTATTTT.

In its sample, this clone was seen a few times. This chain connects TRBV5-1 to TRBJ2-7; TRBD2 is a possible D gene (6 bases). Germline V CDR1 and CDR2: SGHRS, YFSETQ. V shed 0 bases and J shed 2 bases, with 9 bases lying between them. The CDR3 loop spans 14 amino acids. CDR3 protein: CASSLAGEAYEQYF. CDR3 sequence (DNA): TGCGCCAGCAGCTTGGCCGGGGAGGCCTACGAGCAGTACTTC.

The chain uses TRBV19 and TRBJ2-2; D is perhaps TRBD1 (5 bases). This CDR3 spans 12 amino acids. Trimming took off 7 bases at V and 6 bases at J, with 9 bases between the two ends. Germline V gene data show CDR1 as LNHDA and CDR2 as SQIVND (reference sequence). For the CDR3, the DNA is TGTGCCAGTAAGTGGGGCTCCGGGGAGCTGTTTTTT. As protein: CASKWGSGELFF.

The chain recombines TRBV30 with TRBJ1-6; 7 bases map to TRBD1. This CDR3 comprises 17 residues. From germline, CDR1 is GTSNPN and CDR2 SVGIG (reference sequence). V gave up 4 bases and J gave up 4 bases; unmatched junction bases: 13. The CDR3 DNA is TGTGCCTGGACCCAAACCCCGCCAGGGGGATATAATTCACCCCTCCACTTT. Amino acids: CAWTQTPPGGYNSPLHF.

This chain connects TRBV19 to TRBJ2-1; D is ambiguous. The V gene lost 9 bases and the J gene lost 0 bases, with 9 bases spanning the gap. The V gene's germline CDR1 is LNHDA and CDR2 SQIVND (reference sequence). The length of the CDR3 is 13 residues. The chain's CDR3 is CASRLSSYNEQFF. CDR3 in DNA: TGTGCCAGCCGGTTGAGCTCCTACAATGAGCAGTTCTTC.

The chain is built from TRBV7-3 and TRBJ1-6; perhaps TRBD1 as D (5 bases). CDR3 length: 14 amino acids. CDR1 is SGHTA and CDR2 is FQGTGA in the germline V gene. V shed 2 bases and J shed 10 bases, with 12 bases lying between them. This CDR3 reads CASSLGQGTSPLHF. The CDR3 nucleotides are TGTGCCAGCAGCTTAGGCCAGGGAACCTCACCCCTCCACTTT.

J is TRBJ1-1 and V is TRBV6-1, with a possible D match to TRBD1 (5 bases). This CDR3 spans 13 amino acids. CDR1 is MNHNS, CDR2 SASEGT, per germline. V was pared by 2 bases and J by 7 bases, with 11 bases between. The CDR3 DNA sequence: TGTGCCAGCAGTGAAACACCAGGGATTGAAGCTTTCTTT. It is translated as CASSETPGIEAFF.

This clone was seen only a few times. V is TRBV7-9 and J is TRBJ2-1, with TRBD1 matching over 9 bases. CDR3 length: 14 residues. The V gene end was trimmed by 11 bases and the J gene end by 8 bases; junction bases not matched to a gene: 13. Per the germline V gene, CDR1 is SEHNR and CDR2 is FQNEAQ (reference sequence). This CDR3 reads CAGAGTGLRDEQFF. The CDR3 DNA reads TGTGCCGGAGCCGGGACAGGGCTTAGGGATGAGCAGTTCTTC.

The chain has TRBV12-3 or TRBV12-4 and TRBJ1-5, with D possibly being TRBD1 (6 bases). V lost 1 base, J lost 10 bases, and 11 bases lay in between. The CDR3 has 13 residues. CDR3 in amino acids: CASSLGDTRPQHF. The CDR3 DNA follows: TGTGCCAGCAGTTTAGGGGACACCAGACCCCAGCATTTT.

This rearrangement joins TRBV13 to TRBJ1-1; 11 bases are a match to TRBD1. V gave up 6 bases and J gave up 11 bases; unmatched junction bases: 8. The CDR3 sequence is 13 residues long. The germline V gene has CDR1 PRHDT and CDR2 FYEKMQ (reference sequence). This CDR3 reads CASSRGTGGQAFF. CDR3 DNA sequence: TGTGCCAGCAGTCGGGGGACAGGGGGTCAGGCTTTCTTT.

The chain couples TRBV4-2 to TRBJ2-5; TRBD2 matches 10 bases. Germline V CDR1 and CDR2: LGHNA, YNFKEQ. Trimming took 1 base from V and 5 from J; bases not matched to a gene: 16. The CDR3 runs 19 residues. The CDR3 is CASSQGLAGVGRGLETQYF. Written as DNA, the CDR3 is TGTGCCAGCAGCCAAGGGCTAGCGGGAGTGGGTAGGGGATTGGAGACCCAGTACTTC.

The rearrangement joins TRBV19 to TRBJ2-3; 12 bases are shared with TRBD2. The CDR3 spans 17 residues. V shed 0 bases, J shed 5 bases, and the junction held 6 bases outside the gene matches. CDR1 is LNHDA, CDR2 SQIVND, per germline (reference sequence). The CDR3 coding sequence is TGTGCCAGTAGTATAGAGACTAGCGGGAGCAGGGTAGATACGCAGTATTTT. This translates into CASSIETSGSRVDTQYF.